The 16 T cell receptor beta chains reported below all come from one sample, sequenced in a study of shared clonotypes between healthy human individuals. The data were produced by immunoSEQ multiplex PCR, yet TCRdb's version contains in-frame clones alone and is incomplete. The top ten hold about 24% of the sample, which has about 820,000 clones, more than 85% seen once. Cells designated naive CD8 were CD45RO-negative and were positively selected for CCR7, with terminally differentiated effector memory CD45RA+ cells excluded. Material: naive CD8+ T cells sorted from blood. Receptor source: a young man in good health.

This chain joins TRBV19 and TRBJ1-5; a weak D match, TRBD1 (6 bases). CDR3 length: 14 amino acids. Trimming took off 4 bases at V and 10 bases at J, with 17 bases between the two ends. Germline lookup yields CDR1 LNHDA and CDR2 SQIVND (reference sequence). The CDR3 sequence: CASSSTGTLNPQHF. The CDR3 DNA follows: TGTGCCAGTAGTAGCACCGGGACATTAAATCCCCAGCATTTT.

This chain joins TRBV7-9 and TRBJ2-3; TRBD2 is a possible D gene (6 bases). Germline V gives CDR1 SEHNR, CDR2 FQNEAQ (reference sequence). The CDR3 consists of 15 residues. The V and J ends lost 8 bases and 2 bases respectively, with 17 bases between them. This CDR3 is CASQELAGDTDTQYF. DNA for the CDR3: TGTGCCAGCCAAGAACTAGCCGGGGACACAGATACGCAGTATTTT.

The CDR3 loop is CASSFAGGQETQYF. DNA for the CDR3: TGTGCCAGCAGCTTCGCGGGAGGGCAAGAGACCCAGTACTTC. The gene calls are TRBV7-9 and TRBJ2-5, with 9 bases matching TRBD2. Germline lookup yields CDR1 SEHNR and CDR2 FQNEAQ (reference sequence). V gave up 3 bases and J gave up 2 bases; unmatched junction bases: 1. The CDR3 totals 14 residues. Full variable domain (missing parts from reference TRBV7-9 and TRBJ2-5): DTGVSQNPRHKITKRGQNVTFRCDPISEHNRLYWYRQTLGQGPEFLTYFQNEAQLEKSRLLSDRFSAERPKGSFSTLEIQRTEQGDSAMYLCASSFAGGQETQYFGPGTRLLVL.

The V gene is TRBV10-3, the J gene TRBJ2-1; 9 bases are a match to TRBD1. Unmatched junction bases numbered 24, after V lost 6 bases and J lost 6 bases. This CDR3 is built from 20 residues. Germline CDR1 is ENHRY and CDR2 is SYGVKD. CDR3 sequence (DNA): TGTGCCATCAGGAAAACAGGGGGCCGGACCTTTGAGGGAGACTTCAATGAGCAGTTCTTC. Translating gives CAIRKTGGRTFEGDFNEQFF.

The chain employs TRBV7-9 and TRBJ2-5, with D possibly being TRBD1 (6 bases). Trimming pared 1 base from V and 5 bases from J, leaving 14 bases between. Germline V gives CDR1 SEHNR, CDR2 FQNEAQ (reference sequence). CDR3 length: 15 residues. CDR3 region: CASSLGPGDGETQYF. CDR3 sequence (DNA): TGTGCCAGCAGCTTAGGGCCAGGGGACGGGGAGACCCAGTACTTC.

The V call is TRBV4-1, the J call TRBJ2-1; no clear D. The V gene's germline CDR1 is MGHRA and CDR2 YSYEKL. The V end was cut by 0 bases, the J end by 0 bases, with 6 bases between. This CDR3 region has 15 residues. In DNA form, the CDR3 reads TGCGCCAGCAGCCAAGACACGGGCTCCTACAATGAGCAGTTCTTC. It yields the protein CASSQDTGSYNEQFF.

The gene calls are TRBV7-9 and TRBJ2-1; possibly TRBD1 for D (6 bases). From germline, CDR1 is SEHNR and CDR2 FQNEAQ (reference sequence). The CDR3 is 14 amino acids. Trimming removed 6 bases at V and 1 base at J, with 10 bases between. The CDR3 region has the DNA TGTGCCAGCAGGCCGACAGGATCCTACAATGAGCAGTTCTTC. Protein sequence: CASRPTGSYNEQFF.

This clone was seen once. J is TRBJ2-1 and V is TRBV5-4, with 8 bases that match TRBD1. CDR1 SGHNT and CDR2 YYREEE come from the germline V gene (reference sequence). After removal of 0 bases from V and 14 bases from J, the junction contained 10 bases not matched to a gene. The CDR3 consists of 14 residues. CDR3 sequence: CASSLEGDRRVKFF. The DNA for the CDR3 is TGTGCCAGCAGCTTGGAGGGGGACAGGCGGGTAAAGTTCTTC.

A note on this clone: Different DNA sequences within this sample yield the same CDR3. The rearrangement uses TRBV27 and TRBJ2-1, with D possibly TRBD2 on 5 matching bases. The CDR3 covers 12 residues. Germline V lookup: CDR1 MNHEY, CDR2 SMNVEV (reference sequence). The germline V and J ends were trimmed by 2 bases and 7 bases, with 6 bases remaining between them. CDR3 protein: CASSLRGNEQFF. CDR3 sequence (DNA): TGTGCCAGCAGTTTACGGGGAAATGAGCAGTTCTTC.

This chain links TRBV29-1 with TRBJ2-1; D unclear. The germline V and J ends were trimmed by 3 bases and 7 bases, with 7 bases remaining between them. The CDR3 covers 11 residues. The germline CDR1 and CDR2 sequences are SQVTM and ANQGSEA. CDR3 nucleotide sequence: TGCAGCGTTGAGGGTAGGAATGAGCAGTTCTTC. Its protein is CSVEGRNEQFF.

V usage is TRBV10-3 and J usage is TRBJ1-1; 7 bases fit TRBD1. This CDR3 spans 15 amino acids. The germline V gene has CDR1 ENHRY and CDR2 SYGVKD. V was pared by 5 bases and J by 4 bases, with 10 bases of the junction left unmatched. CDR3 loop: CAISKDTGAGTEAFF. The CDR3 DNA is TGTGCCATCAGTAAAGATACAGGGGCGGGCACTGAAGCTTTCTTT.

For the CDR3, the DNA is TGTGCCAGCAGTTTACGGACAGGGGTCGGGGCGCGGACCCCCACCGGGGAGCTGTTTTTT. Protein sequence: CASSLRTGVGARTPTGELFF. The chain recombines TRBV28 with TRBJ2-2, with 9 bases that match TRBD1. The CDR3 spans 20 residues. Trimming cost V 2 bases and J 4 bases; bases outside gene matches: 17. Germline loops: CDR1 MDHEN, CDR2 SYDVKM.

Comment on this clone: Other DNA sequences of this sample code for an identical CDR3. The chain has TRBV29-1 and TRBJ2-1; 8 bases line up with TRBD2. Per the germline V gene, CDR1 is SQVTM and CDR2 is ANQGSEA. CDR3 length equals 14 residues. V lost 1 base, J lost 3 bases, and 2 bases stayed unmatched. The CDR3 DNA sequence: TGCAGCGTTGAAGGGCTAGCGGGCTACAATGAGCAGTTCTTC. This gives the protein CSVEGLAGYNEQFF.

The chain links TRBV6-1 to TRBJ2-7; D could derive from TRBD1 or TRBD2 (5 bases each). Germline V CDR1 and CDR2: MNHNS, SASEGT. The CDR3 consists of 15 residues. The V end lost 4 bases, the J end lost 7 bases, and 20 bases lay between the germline ends. CDR3 loop: CASSGTGTIVYEQYF. The CDR3 DNA reads as TGTGCCAGCAGTGGGACCGGGACGATTGTTTATGAGCAGTACTTC.

As regards this clone: The same CDR3 is also encoded by other DNA sequences in this sample. V usage is TRBV7-2 and J usage is TRBJ2-7, with a weak D call TRBD2 (6 bases). V was cut by 2 bases and J by 4 bases, with 9 bases left in between. Germline CDR1 reads SGHTA; CDR2 reads FQGNSA. The CDR3 length is 13 residues. CDR3 DNA sequence: TGTGCCAGCAGCTTATTTGGGGGGTACGAGCAGTACTTC. As protein: CASSLFGGYEQYF.

This chain uses TRBV29-1 with TRBJ2-7; D not resolved. V lost 1 base, J lost 6 bases, and 10 bases lay in between. Germline lookup yields CDR1 SQVTM and CDR2 ANQGSEA. This CDR3 region has 12 residues. The DNA for the CDR3 is TGCAGCGTTGAAGGGCAGGAACTCGAGCAGTACTTC. It encodes CSVEGQELEQYF.